This TCR beta chain was found in a study of identical twins. MiXCR was run by TCRdb on the 5' RACE reads, yielding one entry per CDR3 protein. The sample lists about 470,000 distinct CDR3 sequences, roughly 24% occurring once. Trimming left V 1 base short and J 3 bases short, with 21 bases between. The CDR3 is 18 amino acids. Germline V gives CDR1 MNHEY, CDR2 SVGAGI. These records were also assigned to another study, of T cells expressing NK-cell markers. That work states: In more than five donors, dominant CD3+CD56+NKG2C+ clones formed roughly 1.0-8% of CD8+ cells. In several donors, dominant clonotypes made up about 25-60.1% of CD3+CD56-NKG2C+ cells.

This sequence was found in a woman aged 18-30 years in good health. Sequencing input: CD4+ T cells sorted from blood. The chain employs TRBV6-5 and TRBJ1-2; D possibly corresponds to TRBD1 (6 bases). In DNA form, the CDR3 reads TGTGCCAGCAGTTACTACACAGGGTTTTTAGGGATGGACTATGGCTACACCTTC. This codes for CASSYYTGFLGMDYGYTF.